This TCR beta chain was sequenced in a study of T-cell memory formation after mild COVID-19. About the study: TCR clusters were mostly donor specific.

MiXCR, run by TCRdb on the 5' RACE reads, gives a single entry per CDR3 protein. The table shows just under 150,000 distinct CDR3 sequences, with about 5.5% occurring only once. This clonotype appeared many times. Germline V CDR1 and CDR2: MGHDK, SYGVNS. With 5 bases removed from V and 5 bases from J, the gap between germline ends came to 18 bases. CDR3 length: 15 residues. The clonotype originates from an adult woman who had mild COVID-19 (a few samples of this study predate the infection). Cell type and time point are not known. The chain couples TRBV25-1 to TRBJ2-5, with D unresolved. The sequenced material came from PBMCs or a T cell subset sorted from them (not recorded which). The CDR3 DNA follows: TGTGCCAGCAGTTTGTCTTATGGCCTAGGCGAGACCCAGTACTTC. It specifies CASSLSYGLGETQYF.